This passage covers 29 T cell receptor beta chains from one sample sequenced in a study of early T cells in non-severe SARS-CoV-2 infection (dated by TCRdb to the early 2020s). The library was built by means of 5' RACE. For sequencing, a NextSeq 500 was employed. The raw public reads went through TCRdb reprocessing: fastp at Q25, MiXCR clone calling, in-frame beta chains kept. Rows matching on CDR3 protein sequence are summarized as one entry with the most common DNA and genes. The table for this sample lists about 77,000 distinct CDR3 sequences; about 12% of them were counted only once. Jointly, the top ten make up around 15% of the sample. Sample: whole blood, taken at baseline. These TCRs come from an adult who was a healthcare worker with PCR-confirmed SARS-CoV-2 infection or an uninfected control (not recorded which). The donor label of this sample is uncertain.

CDR3 loop: CASSYSGGLGNEQFF. The CDR3 DNA follows: TGTGCCAGCAGTTACTCGGGAGGGCTGGGCAATGAGCAGTTCTTC. The chain links TRBV6-2 or TRBV6-3 to TRBJ2-1, with TRBD2 matching 7 bases. Germline CDR1 is MNHEY and CDR2 is SVGEGT. V shed 0 bases, J shed 6 bases, and the junction held 5 bases outside the gene matches. The length of the CDR3 is 15 residues.

The chain recombines TRBV9 with TRBJ2-3, with TRBD2 matching 10 bases. The V gene's germline CDR1 is SGDLS and CDR2 YYNGEE. V lost 2 bases to trimming and J lost 2 bases; unmatched junction nucleotides: 5. CDR3 length: 16 residues. CDR3 region: CASSVGSGGNTDTQYF. CDR3 sequence (DNA): TGTGCCAGCAGCGTTGGTAGCGGGGGGAACACAGATACGCAGTATTTT.

This clonotype showed up just a few times. This chain joins TRBV7-6 and TRBJ2-3, with D possibly matching TRBD1 (5 bases). This CDR3 contains 16 residues. In germline, CDR1 is SGHVS, CDR2 FNYEAQ. Deletions cut 4 bases from V and 0 bases from J, with 14 bases between. The CDR3 DNA reads as TGTGCCAGCAGCTCCACAGGTGACCTTAGCACAGATACGCAGTATTTT. It yields the protein CASSSTGDLSTDTQYF. The whole variable domain, filled in from reference TRBV7-6 and TRBJ2-3, reads GAGVSQSPRYKVTKRGQDVALRCDPISGHVSLYWYRQALGQGPEFLTYFNYEAQQDKSGLPNDRFSAERPEGSISTLTIQRTEQRDSAMYRCASSSTGDLSTDTQYFGPGTRLTVL.

The rearrangement links TRBV30 to TRBJ2-1, with a possible D match to TRBD2 (6 bases). Trimming removed 0 bases at V and 8 bases at J, with 17 bases between. In germline, CDR1 is GTSNPN, CDR2 SVGIG (reference sequence). CDR3 length: 15 residues. CDR3 in amino acids: CAWSVRVLPSDEQFF. The DNA of the CDR3 is TGTGCCTGGAGTGTAAGGGTTCTCCCTAGCGATGAGCAGTTCTTC.

There are a few counts of this clonotype. The rearrangement uses TRBV11-1 and TRBJ2-1; the D gene is possibly TRBD1 (6 bases). Germline assignment: CDR1 SGHAT and CDR2 FQDESV (reference sequence). The V end lost 1 base, the J end lost 4 bases, and 11 bases lay between the germline ends. CDR3 size: 15 residues. CDR3 amino acids: CASSLGGQQYNEQFF. CDR3 nucleotides: TGTGCCAGCAGCTTAGGAGGACAGCAATACAATGAGCAGTTCTTC.

This clonotype was counted at least ten times. The rearrangement links TRBV20-1 to TRBJ2-7; D may be TRBD1 (6 bases). The CDR3 totals 12 residues. The V gene lost 6 bases and the J gene lost 2 bases, with 11 bases spanning the gap. CDR1 and CDR2 (germline): DFQATT, SNEGSKA (reference sequence). Written as DNA, the CDR3 is TGCAGTGCGAATCGGGACACCTACGAGCAGTACTTC. Encoded protein: CSANRDTYEQYF.

The chain employs TRBV6-2 or TRBV6-3 and TRBJ1-1, with 8 bases aligning to TRBD1. The CDR3 contains 15 residues. Losses at the gene ends were 6 bases for V and 2 bases for J; bases not matched to a gene: 8. The germline gives CDR1 MNHEY, CDR2 SVGEGT. Here the CDR3 reads CASRPRQGFNTEAFF. The CDR3 coding sequence is TGTGCCAGCAGACCCCGACAGGGGTTCAACACTGAAGCTTTCTTT.

This clonotype was seen a few times. The genes are TRBV12-3 or TRBV12-4 and TRBJ2-7; no firm D call. CDR3 length: 13 residues. V lost 1 base and J 5 bases, leaving 9 bases between the germline ends. The CDR3 sequence is CASSLGPLDEQYF. The CDR3 DNA reads TGTGCCAGCAGTTTAGGCCCGCTCGACGAGCAGTACTTC.

The sample holds many counts of this clonotype. The chain joins TRBV6-2 or TRBV6-3 to TRBJ2-3; TRBD1 agrees at 10 bases. Germline trimming cut 10 bases from V and 3 bases from J; bases unmatched to any gene: 4. Germline CDR1 MNHEY, CDR2 SVGEGT. This CDR3 comprises 13 residues. The CDR3 sequence is CATGTGATDTQYF. CDR3 coding DNA: TGTGCCACCGGGACAGGGGCGACAGATACGCAGTATTTT.

This clonotype was recorded a few times. The chain is built from TRBV2 and TRBJ1-2; D gene unclear. This CDR3 comprises 14 residues. The ends were cut back, 8 bases at V and 2 bases at J, with 15 bases in the middle. Germline CDR1 and CDR2: SNHLY and FYNNEI. CDR3 sequence: CASCRATANYGYTF. The DNA of the CDR3 is TGTGCCAGCTGCCGGGCAACCGCGAACTATGGCTACACCTTC.

The chain couples TRBV5-1 to TRBJ2-2, with TRBD1 matching 10 bases. The germline V gene encodes CDR1 SGHRS and CDR2 YFSETQ. This CDR3 contains 15 residues. The junction had 4 bases not matched to a gene; V was cut back by 1 base and J by 7 bases. The CDR3 DNA follows: TGCGCCAGCAGCTTGTCCGGGACAGGGGTCGGGGAGCTGTTTTTT. This sequence encodes CASSLSGTGVGELFF.

J is TRBJ2-7 and V is TRBV7-6; D gene ambiguous. Per germline, CDR1 SGHVS and CDR2 FNYEAQ. With 6 bases removed from V and 6 bases from J, the gap between germline ends came to 12 bases. The CDR3 contains 12 residues. CDR3 loop: CASSPDGREQYF. CDR3 coding DNA: TGTGCCAGCAGTCCCGACGGGCGCGAGCAGTACTTC.

The chain uses TRBV7-8 and TRBJ1-4; D not resolved. The CDR3 is 16 amino acids. The germline V gene encodes CDR1 SGHVS and CDR2 FQNEAQ. Trimming left V 3 bases short and J 3 bases short, with 14 bases between. CDR3: CASSFEMSRSNEKLFF. DNA of the CDR3: TGTGCCAGCAGCTTCGAGATGTCCCGCTCTAATGAAAAACTGTTTTTT.

The genes are TRBV9 and TRBJ2-7; perhaps TRBD1 as D (6 bases). The CDR3 runs 14 residues. Looked up from germline, CDR1 is SGDLS and CDR2 is YYNGEE. V lost 2 bases and J 1 base, leaving 10 bases between the germline ends. The CDR3 coding sequence is TGTGCCAGCAGCGTCGCCACAGGGTCCTACGAGCAGTACTTC. Residues: CASSVATGSYEQYF.

The chain couples TRBV10-2 to TRBJ1-1; D is perhaps TRBD1 (5 bases). V dropped 3 bases and J dropped 4 bases, with 12 bases sitting between them. The germline V gene has CDR1 WSHSY and CDR2 SAAADI. The CDR3 is 14 residues long. The CDR3 region is CASSDWAGPTEAFF. The CDR3 nucleotides read TGCGCCAGCAGTGATTGGGCAGGGCCCACTGAAGCTTTCTTT.

Points on this clonotype: An end of the junction differs from the germline gene, which may be a read error. This rearrangement joins TRBV7-2 to TRBJ1-4; a possible D gene is TRBD1 (5 bases). Germline V CDR1 and CDR2: SGHTA, FQGNSA. This CDR3 comprises 12 residues. CDR3 sequence reads: CASARVAEILFF. CDR3 bases: TGTGCCAGCGCCAGGGTTGCGGAAATACTGTTTTTT.

V gene TRBV3-1 combines with J gene TRBJ2-7, with TRBD2 as a possible D gene (5 bases). The germline V gene encodes CDR1 LGHDT and CDR2 YNNKEL (reference sequence). Trimming left V 5 bases short and J 4 bases short, with 18 bases between. CDR3 length: 15 residues. The CDR3 nucleotides are TGTGCCAGCAGCTTAAGCGGTAGGGCCGGGTACGAGCAGTACTTC. Translated: CASSLSGRAGYEQYF.

The genes are TRBV27 and TRBJ2-7; 10 bases map to TRBD1. Germline-derived CDR1 and CDR2 are MNHEY and SMNVEV (reference sequence). This CDR3 has 15 amino acids. Unmatched junction bases numbered 6, after V lost 4 bases and J lost 3 bases. The CDR3 DNA follows: TGTGCCAGCAGTTCCAGACAGGGGGCGTTCTACGAGCAGTACTTC. Translated, it gives CASSSRQGAFYEQYF.

The chain couples TRBV29-1 to TRBJ2-5, with D unresolved. CDR1 and CDR2 from the germline V gene are SQVTM and ANQGSEA. V lost 7 bases to trimming and J lost 3 bases, with 12 bases between them. The CDR3 contains 12 residues. CDR3 bases: TGCAGCGCCGGCCGAGAAAAAGAGACCCAGTACTTC. Translated, it gives CSAGREKETQYF.

This clonotype has only a few counts. This CDR3 reads CSVEDPQLGSYEQYF. For the CDR3, the DNA is TGCAGCGTTGAAGATCCCCAACTAGGTTCCTACGAGCAGTACTTC. The V call is TRBV29-1, the J call TRBJ2-7, with D possibly being TRBD2 (5 bases). This CDR3 comprises 15 residues. Trimming pared 0 bases from V and 1 base from J, leaving 13 bases between. The germline V gene has CDR1 SQVTM and CDR2 ANQGSEA.

In this sample, this clonotype turned up many times. V gene TRBV7-6 combines with J gene TRBJ1-1; TRBD1 is a possible D gene (5 bases). Trimming removed 0 bases from V and 0 bases from J, with 11 bases in between. CDR3 length equals 16 residues. CDR1 is SGHVS and CDR2 is FNYEAQ in the germline V gene. In DNA, the CDR3 is TGTGCCAGCAGCTTAGCGGAGGCAGGGATGAACACTGAAGCTTTCTTT. It translates to CASSLAEAGMNTEAFF. The whole variable domain, filled in from reference TRBV7-6 and TRBJ1-1, reads GAGVSQSPRYKVTKRGQDVALRCDPISGHVSLYWYRQALGQGPEFLTYFNYEAQQDKSGLPNDRFSAERPEGSISTLTIQRTEQRDSAMYRCASSLAEAGMNTEAFFGQGTRLTVV.

This clonotype has more than one count but fewer than ten. The chain uses TRBV4-1 and TRBJ1-6; D unclear. The V gene lost 0 bases and the J gene lost 10 bases, with 7 bases spanning the gap. The CDR3 runs 13 residues. From germline, CDR1 is MGHRA and CDR2 YSYEKL. The CDR3 reads CASSQDRESPLHF. The CDR3 DNA follows: TGCGCCAGCAGCCAAGATCGAGAATCACCCCTCCACTTT.

This clonotype was detected a few times. The V gene is TRBV29-1, the J gene TRBJ1-1, with a possible D match to TRBD1 (6 bases). The CDR3 totals 12 residues. V lost 4 bases to trimming and J lost 3 bases, with 9 bases between them. The germline V gene has CDR1 SQVTM and CDR2 ANQGSEA. This CDR3 is CSVGKGDTEAFF. CDR3 nucleotides: TGCAGCGTTGGGAAGGGGGACACTGAAGCTTTCTTT.

This clonotype appeared many times. The rearrangement links TRBV5-1 to TRBJ1-1; D gene unclear. Per germline, CDR1 SGHRS and CDR2 YFSETQ. This CDR3 region has 13 residues. V dropped 7 bases and J dropped 6 bases, with 16 bases sitting between them. CDR3 protein: CASGPPGRPEAFF. CDR3 DNA: TGCGCCAGCGGGCCGCCGGGTCGCCCTGAAGCTTTCTTT. Together with reference TRBV5-1 and TRBJ1-1, the CDR3 gives the full variable domain: KAGVTQTPRYLIKTRGQQVTLSCSPISGHRSVSWYQQTPGQGLQFLFEYFSETQRNKGNFPGRFSGRQFSNSRSEMNVSTLELGDSALYLCASGPPGRPEAFFGQGTRLTVV.

J is TRBJ1-1 and V is TRBV30, with D possibly being TRBD1 (5 bases). The CDR3 sequence is 13 residues long. Germline CDR1 and CDR2: GTSNPN and SVGIG (reference sequence). Trimming took 3 bases from V and 0 from J, leaving 8 bases between them. CDR3 protein: CAWRKGMNTEAFF. The CDR3 nucleotides read TGTGCCTGGAGGAAGGGGATGAACACTGAAGCTTTCTTT.

This clonotype was seen repeatedly, ten times or more. This chain connects TRBV6-2 or TRBV6-3 to TRBJ2-7; no clear D gene. The CDR3 extends over 15 amino acids. Germline V gene sequence: CDR1 MNHEY, CDR2 SVGEGT. With 8 bases removed from V and 3 bases from J, the gap between germline ends came to 20 bases. The CDR3 DNA reads TGTGCCAGCCTTGGAGCGACCTTCACCGTCTACGAGCAGTACTTC. Protein: CASLGATFTVYEQYF.

The sample holds a few counts of this clonotype. The chain employs TRBV7-2 and TRBJ2-5; D gene uncertain. CDR1 is SGHTA and CDR2 is FQGNSA in the germline V gene. Trimming stripped 3 bases from V and 7 bases from J, with 12 bases between. The CDR3 extends over 13 amino acids. The CDR3 nucleotides read TGTGCCAGCAGCTTGAGCCTCGCCCGGACCCAGTACTTC. Its translation: CASSLSLARTQYF.

In its sample, this clonotype was seen many times. The CDR3 nucleotides read TGTGCCAGCAGTGGCCCGGGGACTGAAGCTTTCTTT. Encoded protein: CASSGPGTEAFF. This chain links TRBV25-1 with TRBJ1-1; D is unresolved. Germline loops: CDR1 MGHDK, CDR2 SYGVNS. This CDR3 comprises 12 residues. Deletions cut 4 bases from V and 5 bases from J, with 8 bases between.

The chain is built from TRBV27 and TRBJ1-5, with 7 nucleotides matching TRBD1. Germline CDR1 reads MNHEY; CDR2 reads SMNVEV (reference sequence). The CDR3 spans 20 residues. Trimming took 6 bases from V and 2 from J; bases not matched to a gene: 22. Here the CDR3 reads CASRAKSLTGTLLGNQPQHF. The CDR3 nucleotides are TGTGCCAGCAGAGCGAAGAGTTTGACAGGGACCTTACTTGGCAATCAGCCCCAGCATTTT.